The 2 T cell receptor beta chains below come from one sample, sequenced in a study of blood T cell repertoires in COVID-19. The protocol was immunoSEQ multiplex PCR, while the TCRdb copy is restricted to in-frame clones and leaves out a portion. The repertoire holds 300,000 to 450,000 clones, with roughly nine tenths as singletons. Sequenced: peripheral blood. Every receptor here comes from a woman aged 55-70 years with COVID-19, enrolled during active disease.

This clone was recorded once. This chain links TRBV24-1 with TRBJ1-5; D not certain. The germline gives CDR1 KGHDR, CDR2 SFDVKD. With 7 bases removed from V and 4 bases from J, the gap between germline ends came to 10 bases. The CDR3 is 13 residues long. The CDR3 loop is CATSGVGNQPQHF. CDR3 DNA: TGTGCCACCAGCGGGGTGGGGAATCAGCCCCAGCATTTT.

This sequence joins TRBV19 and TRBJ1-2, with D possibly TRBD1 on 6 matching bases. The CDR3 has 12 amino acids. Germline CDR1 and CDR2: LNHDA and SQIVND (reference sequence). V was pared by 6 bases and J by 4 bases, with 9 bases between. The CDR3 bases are TGTGCCAGTAGCAAAGGGGGCTATGGCTACACCTTC. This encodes CASSKGGYGYTF.